One and the same sample provided the 11 T cell receptor beta chains below, sequenced in a study of shared clonotypes between healthy human individuals. Libraries were prepared by immunoSEQ multiplex PCR; TCRdb keeps only in-frame clonotypes and omits some of them. The sample holds over a million clones, 75% to 85% seen once. Material: memory CD4+ T cells from PBMCs. Subset: CD45RA-negative fraction. The source of these receptors is a man between 18 and 35 years old in good health. Some clones in this sample may be carry-over from other donors' samples.

Details on this clone: Within the sample, other DNA sequences also encode this same CDR3. The gene calls are TRBV5-1 and TRBJ2-1; D is unclear. The CDR3 is made up of 15 amino acids. The germline V gene encodes CDR1 SGHRS and CDR2 YFSETQ. V lost 0 bases, J lost 0 bases, and 7 bases lay in between. The CDR3 loop reads CASSLDPGSYNEQFF. CDR3 DNA sequence: TGCGCCAGCAGCTTGGATCCGGGCTCCTACAATGAGCAGTTCTTC. The full variable domain, completed using reference TRBV5-1 and TRBJ2-1, is KAGVTQTPRYLIKTRGQQVTLSCSPISGHRSVSWYQQTPGQGLQFLFEYFSETQRNKGNFPGRFSGRQFSNSRSEMNVSTLELGDSALYLCASSLDPGSYNEQFFGPGTRLTVL.

The gene calls are TRBV7-3 and TRBJ2-5; a possible D gene is TRBD2 (6 bases). The CDR3 covers 15 residues. CDR1 is SGHTA, CDR2 FQGTGA, per germline. V shed 0 bases and J shed 2 bases, with 10 bases lying between them. In DNA, the CDR3 is TGTGCCAGCAGCTTAACAGGGACTGCACAAGAGACCCAGTACTTC. As protein: CASSLTGTAQETQYF.

The chain's CDR3 is CASSLIGPGRNTIYF. The CDR3 region has the DNA TGTGCCAGCAGCTTAATCGGTCCAGGGCGAAACACCATATATTTT. The rearrangement links TRBV7-9 to TRBJ1-3; D may be TRBD1 (5 bases). Germline CDR1 and CDR2: SEHNR and FQNEAQ (reference sequence). V was clipped by 2 bases and J by 5 bases, with 13 bases between them. The CDR3 has 15 amino acids.

This clone came up many times. The chain is built from TRBV10-2 and TRBJ1-1; D is unresolved. CDR3 length: 13 amino acids. V was trimmed by 6 bases and J by 2 bases, leaving 10 bases between them. Germline CDR1 and CDR2: WSHSY and SAAADI. For the CDR3, the DNA is TGCGCCAGCAGGGAGCTTGCTAACACTGAAGCTTTCTTT. Translation gives CASRELANTEAFF.

V is TRBV5-1 and J is TRBJ1-1; D is unresolved. Germline-derived CDR1 and CDR2 are SGHRS and YFSETQ. The CDR3 extends over 14 amino acids. Trimming removed 4 bases at V and 3 bases at J, with 13 bases between. DNA of the CDR3: TGCGCCAGCAGCAGCGACGGGATGTACACTGAAGCTTTCTTT. Its protein is CASSSDGMYTEAFF. Full variable domain (missing parts from reference TRBV5-1 and TRBJ1-1): KAGVTQTPRYLIKTRGQQVTLSCSPISGHRSVSWYQQTPGQGLQFLFEYFSETQRNKGNFPGRFSGRQFSNSRSEMNVSTLELGDSALYLCASSSDGMYTEAFFGQGTRLTVV.

The chain is built from TRBV7-8 and TRBJ1-2, with a possible D match to TRBD1 (6 bases). V dropped 5 bases and J dropped 4 bases, with 20 bases sitting between them. Germline CDR1 is SGHVS and CDR2 is FQNEAQ. CDR3 length: 16 amino acids. As DNA, the CDR3 is TGTGCCAGCAGCCCACTCGGGGGGGCGCGGGGCTATGGCTACACCTTC. It specifies CASSPLGGARGYGYTF. The full variable domain, with the rest looked up from reference TRBV7-8 and TRBJ1-2, is GAGVSQSPRYKVAKRGQDVALRCDPISGHVSLFWYQQALGQGPEFLTYFQNEAQLDKSGLPSDRFFAERPEGSVSTLKIQRTQQEDSAVYLCASSPLGGARGYGYTFGSGTRLTVV.

This clone came up a few times. This chain uses TRBV5-6 with TRBJ2-5; D may be TRBD2 (6 bases). The CDR3 length is 14 residues. With 0 bases removed from V and 5 bases from J, the gap between germline ends came to 11 bases. The germline V gene encodes CDR1 SGHDT and CDR2 YYEEEE. DNA for the CDR3: TGTGCCAGCAGCTTGGTCACTAGCTCGGAGACCCAGTACTTC. Protein sequence: CASSLVTSSETQYF.

The rearrangement joins TRBV27 to TRBJ2-1, with a tentative D call TRBD1 (6 bases). The V gene lost 2 bases and the J gene lost 8 bases, with 16 bases spanning the gap. The CDR3 has 15 amino acids. The germline V gene has CDR1 MNHEY and CDR2 SMNVEV (reference sequence). The CDR3: CASSLRYRVRHEQFF. The CDR3 DNA follows: TGTGCCAGCAGTTTAAGGTACAGGGTGAGGCATGAGCAGTTCTTC.

The sample holds one count of this clone. The V gene is TRBV2, the J gene TRBJ2-3; the D is unclear. The CDR3 covers 15 residues. V was pared by 2 bases and J by 0 bases, with 9 bases between. The germline CDR1 and CDR2 sequences are SNHLY and FYNNEI. The CDR3 spells CASSEIAASTDTQYF. CDR3 sequence (DNA): TGTGCCAGCAGTGAAATCGCGGCTAGCACAGATACGCAGTATTTT. Full variable domain (outside the CDR3, taken from reference TRBV2 and TRBJ2-3): EPEVTQTPSHQVTQMGQEVILRCVPISNHLYFYWYRQILGQKVEFLVSFYNNEISEKSEIFDDQFSVERPDGSNFTLKIRSTKLEDSAMYFCASSEIAASTDTQYFGPGTRLTVL.

V is TRBV5-4 and J is TRBJ1-3, with D hard to call. With 0 bases removed from V and 4 bases from J, the gap between germline ends came to 14 bases. CDR3 length: 16 residues. CDR1 is SGHNT and CDR2 is YYREEE in the germline V gene (reference sequence). CDR3 DNA sequence: TGTGCCAGCAGCTTGGGTGGCAGCGCGCGGGGAAACACCATATATTTT. It is translated as CASSLGGSARGNTIYF.

V gene TRBV27 combines with J gene TRBJ2-6; unclear D gene. The CDR3 sequence is 16 residues long. Germline CDR1 and CDR2: MNHEY and SMNVEV (reference sequence). V shed 1 base and J shed 3 bases, with 10 bases lying between them. CDR3 amino acids: CASSLFTGDGANVLTF. For the CDR3, the DNA is TGTGCCAGCAGTTTATTTACGGGCGATGGGGCCAACGTCCTGACTTTC.